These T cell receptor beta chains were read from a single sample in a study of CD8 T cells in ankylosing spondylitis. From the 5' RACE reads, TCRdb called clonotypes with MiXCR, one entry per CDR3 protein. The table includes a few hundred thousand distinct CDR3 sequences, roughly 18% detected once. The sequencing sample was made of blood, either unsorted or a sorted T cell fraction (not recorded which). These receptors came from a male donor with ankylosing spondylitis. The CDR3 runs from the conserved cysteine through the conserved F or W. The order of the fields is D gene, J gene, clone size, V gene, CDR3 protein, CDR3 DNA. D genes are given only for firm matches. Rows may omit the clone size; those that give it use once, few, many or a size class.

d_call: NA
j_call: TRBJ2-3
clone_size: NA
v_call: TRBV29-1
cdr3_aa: CSVEPGDTQYF
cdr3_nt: TGCAGCGTTGAACCGGGGGATACGCAGTATTTT

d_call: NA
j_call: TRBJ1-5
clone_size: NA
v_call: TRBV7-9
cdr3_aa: CASSLQSDSNQPQHF
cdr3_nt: TGTGCCAGCAGCTTACAGAGTGATAGCAATCAGCCCCAGCATTTT

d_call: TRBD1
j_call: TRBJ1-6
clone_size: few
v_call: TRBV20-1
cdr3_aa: CSAADRALGGSPLHF
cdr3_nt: TGCAGTGCGGCAGACAGGGCGTTGGGGGGGTCACCCCTCCACTTT

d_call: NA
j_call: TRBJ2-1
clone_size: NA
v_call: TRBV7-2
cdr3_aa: CASSRGVDGFF
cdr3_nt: TGTGCCAGCAGCAGGGGGGTTGATGGGTTCTTC

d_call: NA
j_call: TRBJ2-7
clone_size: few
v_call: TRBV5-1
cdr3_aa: CASSLAGVNEQYF
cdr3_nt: TGCGCCAGCAGCTTGGCAGGGGTGAACGAGCAGTACTTC

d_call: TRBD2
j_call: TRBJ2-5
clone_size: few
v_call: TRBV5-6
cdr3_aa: CASSSDAGGPQETQYF
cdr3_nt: TGTGCCAGCAGCTCTGACGCGGGGGGGCCGCAGGAGACCCAGTACTTC

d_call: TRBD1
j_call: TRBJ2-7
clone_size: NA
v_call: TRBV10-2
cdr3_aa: CASSDQGASVYEQYF
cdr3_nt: TGCGCCAGCAGTGATCAGGGGGCTAGCGTCTACGAGCAGTACTTC

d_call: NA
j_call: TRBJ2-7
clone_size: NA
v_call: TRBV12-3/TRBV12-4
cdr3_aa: CASSFTLGAYEQYF
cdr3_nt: TGTGCCAGCAGTTTCACCCTGGGAGCCTACGAGCAGTACTTC

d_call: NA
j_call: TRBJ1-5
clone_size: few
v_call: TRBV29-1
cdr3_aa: CSVLVYNQPQHF
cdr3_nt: TGCAGCGTTTTAGTTTACAATCAGCCCCAGCATTTT

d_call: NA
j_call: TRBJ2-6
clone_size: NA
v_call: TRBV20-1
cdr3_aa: CSVPGHAGAPSGANVLTF
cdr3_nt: TGCAGTGTCCCAGGCCATGCAGGGGCTCCATCTGGGGCCAACGTCCTGACTTTC

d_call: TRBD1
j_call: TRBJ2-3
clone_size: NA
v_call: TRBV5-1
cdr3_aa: CASSSQGVWADTQYF
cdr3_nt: TGCGCCAGCAGCTCCCAGGGGGTCTGGGCAGATACGCAGTATTTT

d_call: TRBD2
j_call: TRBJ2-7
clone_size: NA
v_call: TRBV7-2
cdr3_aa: CASSLARGNEQYF
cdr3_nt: TGTGCCAGCAGCTTAGCGCGGGGGAACGAGCAGTACTTC

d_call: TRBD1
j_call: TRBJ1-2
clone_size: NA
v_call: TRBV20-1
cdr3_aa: CSAGGTGGGYGYTF
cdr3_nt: TGCAGTGCTGGAGGGACAGGGGGTGGCTATGGCTACACCTTC

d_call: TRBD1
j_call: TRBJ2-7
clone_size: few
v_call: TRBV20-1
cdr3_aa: CSVAAIDRDSYEQYF
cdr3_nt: TGCAGTGTGGCGGCAATCGACAGGGACTCCTACGAGCAGTACTTC

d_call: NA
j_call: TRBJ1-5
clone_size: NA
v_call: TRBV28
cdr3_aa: CASRTTVAQPQHF
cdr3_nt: TGTGCCAGCAGGACAACAGTAGCTCAGCCCCAGCATTTT

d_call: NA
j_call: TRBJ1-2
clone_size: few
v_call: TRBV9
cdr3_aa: CASSGRWSYGYTF
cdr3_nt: TGTGCCAGCAGCGGCCGGTGGAGCTATGGCTACACCTTC

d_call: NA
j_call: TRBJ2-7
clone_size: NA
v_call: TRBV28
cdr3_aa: CASSSFPATYEQYF
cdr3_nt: TGTGCCAGCAGTTCGTTCCCGGCTACCTACGAGCAGTACTTC

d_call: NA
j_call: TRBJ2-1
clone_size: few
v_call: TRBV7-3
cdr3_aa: CASSSNRLTKGVNEQFF
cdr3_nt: TGTGCCAGCAGCTCCAACCGCCTCACTAAGGGGGTTAATGAGCAGTTCTTC

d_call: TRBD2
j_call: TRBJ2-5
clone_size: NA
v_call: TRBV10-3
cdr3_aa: CAISDTPGSGSGETQYF
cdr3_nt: TGTGCCATCAGTGACACCCCTGGGAGCGGGAGCGGGGAGACCCAGTACTTC

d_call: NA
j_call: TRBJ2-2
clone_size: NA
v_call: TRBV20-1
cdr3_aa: CSAGGNTGELFF
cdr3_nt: TGCAGTGCGGGGGGGAACACCGGGGAGCTGTTTTTT

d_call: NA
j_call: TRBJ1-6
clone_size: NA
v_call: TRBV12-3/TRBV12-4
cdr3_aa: CASSLLGPIGYSPLHF
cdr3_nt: TGTGCCAGCAGTTTATTGGGACCGATCGGTTATTCACCCCTCCACTTT

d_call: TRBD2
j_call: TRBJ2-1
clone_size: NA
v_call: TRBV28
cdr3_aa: CASSPTSGRSDEQFF
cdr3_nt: TGTGCCAGCAGCCCTACTAGCGGGAGATCGGATGAGCAGTTCTTC

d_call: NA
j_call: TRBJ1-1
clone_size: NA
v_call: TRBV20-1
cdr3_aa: CSASKQGNTEAFF
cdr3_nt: TGCAGTGCAAGCAAACAGGGGAACACTGAAGCTTTCTTT

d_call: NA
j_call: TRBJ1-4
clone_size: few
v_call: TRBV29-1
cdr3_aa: CSVTPMVGEKLFF
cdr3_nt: TGCAGCGTTACGCCTATGGTCGGTGAAAAACTGTTTTTT

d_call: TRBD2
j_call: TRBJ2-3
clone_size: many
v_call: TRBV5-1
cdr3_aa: CASSLGRDYSTDTQYF
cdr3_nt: TGCGCCAGCAGCTTGGGCCGGGACTACAGCACAGATACGCAGTATTTT

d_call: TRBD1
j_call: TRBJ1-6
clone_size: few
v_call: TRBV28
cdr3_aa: CASSRQGGWASPLHF
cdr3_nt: TGTGCCAGCAGTAGACAGGGAGGATGGGCTTCACCCCTCCACTTT

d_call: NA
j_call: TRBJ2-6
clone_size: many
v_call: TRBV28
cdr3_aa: CASSGGSGANVLTF
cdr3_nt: TGTGCCAGCAGTGGAGGCTCTGGGGCCAACGTCCTGACTTTC

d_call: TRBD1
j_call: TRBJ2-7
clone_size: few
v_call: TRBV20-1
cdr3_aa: CSARDDTGAYEQYF
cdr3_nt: TGCAGTGCTAGAGATGATACAGGGGCCTACGAGCAGTACTTC

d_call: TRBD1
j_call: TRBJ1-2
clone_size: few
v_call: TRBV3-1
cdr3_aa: CASAQRGRTSNYGYTF
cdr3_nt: TGTGCCAGCGCCCAAAGGGGGCGGACGTCTAACTATGGCTACACCTTC

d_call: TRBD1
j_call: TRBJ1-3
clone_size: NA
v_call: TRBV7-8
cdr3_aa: CASSLAAGGEKVYTIYF
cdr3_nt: TGTGCCAGCAGCTTAGCGGCAGGGGGAGAAAAGGTGTACACCATATATTTT

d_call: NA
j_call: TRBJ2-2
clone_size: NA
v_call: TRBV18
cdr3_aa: CASSPQGSNTGELFF
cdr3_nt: TGTGCCAGCTCACCCCAGGGATCGAACACCGGGGAGCTGTTTTTT

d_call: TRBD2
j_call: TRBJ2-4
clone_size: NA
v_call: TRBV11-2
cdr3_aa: CASSLTGLAGGRAKNIQYF
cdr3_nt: TGTGCCAGCAGCTTAACAGGACTAGCGGGAGGACGGGCCAAAAACATTCAGTACTTC

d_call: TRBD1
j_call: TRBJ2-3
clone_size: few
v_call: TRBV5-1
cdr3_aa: CASSSGQVSTDTQYF
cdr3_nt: TGCGCCAGCAGCTCTGGACAGGTTAGCACAGATACGCAGTATTTT

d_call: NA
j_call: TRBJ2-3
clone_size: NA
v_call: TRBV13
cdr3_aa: CASSAAGEGGYTQYF
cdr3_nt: TGTGCCAGCAGCGCCGCAGGGGAGGGGGGATATACGCAGTATTTT

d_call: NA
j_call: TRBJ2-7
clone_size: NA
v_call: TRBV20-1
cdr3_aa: CSATEAVEQYF
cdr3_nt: TGCAGTGCAACTGAAGCGGTGGAGCAGTACTTC

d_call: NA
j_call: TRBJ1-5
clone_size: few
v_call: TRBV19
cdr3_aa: CASSIPTLSNQPQHF
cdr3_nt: TGTGCCAGTAGTATCCCTACCTTAAGCAATCAGCCCCAGCATTTT

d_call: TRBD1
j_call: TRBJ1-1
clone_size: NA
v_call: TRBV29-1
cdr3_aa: CSGGGQGKGTEAFF
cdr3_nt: TGCAGCGGTGGAGGACAGGGAAAGGGAACTGAAGCTTTCTTT

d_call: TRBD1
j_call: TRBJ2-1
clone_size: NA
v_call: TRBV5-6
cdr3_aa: CASSAGTGGAGSYNEQFF
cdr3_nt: TGTGCCAGCAGCGCCGGGACAGGGGGCGCGGGGTCCTACAATGAGCAGTTCTTC

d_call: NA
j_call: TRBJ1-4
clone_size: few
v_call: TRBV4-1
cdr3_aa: CASSQDPQGMGKLFF
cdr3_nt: TGCGCCAGCAGCCAAGATCCCCAGGGGATGGGAAAACTGTTTTTT

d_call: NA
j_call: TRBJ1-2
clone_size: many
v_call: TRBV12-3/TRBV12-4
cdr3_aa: CASSLNYGYTF
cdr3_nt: TGTGCCAGCAGTTTAAACTATGGCTACACCTTC

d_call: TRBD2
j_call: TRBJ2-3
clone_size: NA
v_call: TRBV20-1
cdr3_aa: CSAGAGGGTDTQYF
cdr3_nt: TGCAGTGCTGGAGCGGGAGGGGGCACAGATACGCAGTATTTT

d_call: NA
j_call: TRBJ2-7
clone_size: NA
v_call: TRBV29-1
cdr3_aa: CSVVWPGSPWEQYF
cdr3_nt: TGCAGCGTTGTATGGCCTGGGTCTCCCTGGGAGCAGTACTTC

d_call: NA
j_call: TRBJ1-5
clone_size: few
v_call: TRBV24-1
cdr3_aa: CATSDPREGHQPQHF
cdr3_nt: TGTGCCACCAGTGACCCCAGGGAGGGGCATCAGCCCCAGCATTTT